These T cell receptor beta chains were read from a single sample in a study of blood T cell repertoires in COVID-19. The repertoire was sequenced with immunoSEQ multiplex PCR; TCRdb's copy has only in-frame clones and lacks some. The sample has some 150,000 clones, more than 80% seen once; the top ten hold 15%. Sequenced sample: peripheral blood. These receptors were obtained from a woman in her thirties or forties with acute or convalescent COVID-19. The CDR3 runs from the conserved cysteine through the conserved F or W. D genes are given only for firm matches. Size values are once, few and many counts, or a class for expanded clones, and some rows have none.

TRBJ2-2 | TRBV28 | few | TRBD2 | CASRSGGADAGELFF | TGTGCCAGCAGGAGCGGGGGGGCGGACGCCGGGGAGCTGTTTTTT
TRBJ2-2 | TRBV7-2 | once | - | CASSDRANTGELFF | TGTGCCAGCAGTGACAGAGCGAACACCGGGGAGCTGTTTTTT
TRBJ2-3 | TRBV7-2 | - | TRBD1 | CASSPQQGFTDTQYF | TGTGCCAGCAGCCCCCAACAGGGGTTCACAGATACGCAGTATTTT
TRBJ2-1 | TRBV25-1 | - | - | CASDGIYKGSYNEQFF | TGTGCCTCCGACGGGATATATAAAGGGTCCTACAATGAGCAGTTCTTC
TRBJ1-1 | TRBV5-8 | - | TRBD1 | CASSRGTALSTEAFF | TGTGCCAGCAGCCGCGGGACAGCCCTTTCAACTGAAGCTTTCTTT
TRBJ1-1 | TRBV10-3 | once | - | CAISELNGQGSMNTEAFF | TGTGCCATCAGTGAGCTAAATGGGCAGGGGAGCATGAACACTGAAGCTTTCTTT
TRBJ1-2 | TRBV14 | - | - | CASSQEPGYGYTF | TGTGCCAGCAGCCAAGAGCCGGGATATGGCTACACCTTC
TRBJ1-2 | TRBV9 | - | TRBD1 | CASSATGQGYGYTF | TGTGCCAGCAGCGCTACCGGACAGGGATATGGCTACACCTTC
TRBJ1-6 | TRBV7-3 | - | - | CASSLSRWDSPLHF | TGTGCCAGCAGCTTAAGCAGGTGGGATTCACCCCTCCACTTT
TRBJ2-1 | TRBV3-1/TRBV3-2 | - | TRBD2 | CASSVLRGLAYNEQFF | TGTGCCAGCAGCGTCCTACGCGGACTAGCCTACAATGAGCAGTTCTTC
TRBJ2-2 | TRBV29-1 | - | - | CSVAGTYTGELFF | TGCAGCGTTGCTGGCACATACACCGGGGAGCTGTTTTTT
TRBJ2-7 | TRBV14 | - | - | CASSQGLVGYEQYF | TGTGCCAGCAGCCAAGGCCTAGTGGGCTACGAGCAGTACTTC
TRBJ2-7 | TRBV7-9 | - | - | CASKNWQGRGEQYF | TGTGCCAGCAAGAATTGGCAGGGAAGGGGGGAGCAGTACTTC
TRBJ1-4 | TRBV28 | once | - | CASSSQEQLIEKLFF | TGTGCCAGCAGTTCCCAAGAGCAACTAATTGAAAAACTGTTTTTT
TRBJ2-1 | TRBV14 | - | TRBD2 | CASSQVVGRRTSGMAEQFF | TGTGCCAGCAGCCAAGTAGTCGGCAGGCGGACTAGCGGGATGGCTGAGCAGTTCTTC
TRBJ1-2 | TRBV5-8 | - | - | CASSRTEGSNYGYTF | TGTGCCAGCAGCCGGACCGAGGGCTCTAACTATGGCTACACCTTC
TRBJ1-5 | TRBV4-1 | - | TRBD1 | CASSQEVTGSQPQHF | TGCGCCAGCAGCCAAGAAGTGACAGGGAGTCAGCCCCAGCATTTT
TRBJ1-2 | TRBV9 | - | TRBD1 | CASSDYRGDYYGYTF | TGTGCCAGCAGCGATTACAGGGGTGACTACTATGGCTACACCTTC
TRBJ2-5 | TRBV6-5 | - | TRBD2 | CASSYSTTGGETQYF | TGTGCCAGCAGTTACTCGACCACGGGGGGTGAGACCCAGTACTTC
TRBJ1-1 | TRBV7-9 | - | - | CASSQRGVLAFF | TGTGCCAGCAGCCAACGGGGAGTCCTAGCTTTCTTT
TRBJ2-1 | TRBV4-2 | - | TRBD2 | CASSRETSGANEQFF | TGTGCCAGCAGCCGAGAAACTAGCGGGGCTAATGAGCAGTTCTTC
TRBJ1-6 | TRBV3-1/TRBV3-2 | - | TRBD1 | CASGQGSYNSPLHF | TGTGCCAGCGGACAGGGCTCCTATAATTCACCCCTCCACTTT
TRBJ1-1 | TRBV30 | - | TRBD1 | CALSLTGTNTEAFF | TGTGCCCTTAGTTTGACAGGGACGAACACTGAAGCTTTCTTT
TRBJ2-1 | TRBV5-4 | - | - | CASSDRGLGQFEQFF | TGTGCCAGCAGCGACCGAGGACTGGGACAATTCGAGCAGTTCTTC
TRBJ2-3 | TRBV19 | - | TRBD2 | CASRERELDTQYF | TGTGCCAGTAGGGAGCGGGAGTTAGATACGCAGTATTTT
TRBJ1-1 | TRBV5-4 | - | - | CASSPPGNTEAFF | TGTGCCAGCAGCCCCCCGGGGAACACTGAAGCTTTCTTT
TRBJ2-5 | TRBV29-1 | - | - | CSAREETQYF | TGCAGCGCTAGAGAAGAGACCCAGTACTTC
TRBJ1-1 | TRBV11-3 | - | TRBD1 | CASSAGTAMGTEAFF | TGTGCCAGCAGCGCCGGGACAGCCATGGGGACTGAAGCTTTCTTT
TRBJ1-5 | TRBV19 | - | - | CASSGWTGNQPQHF | TGTGCCAGTAGTGGATGGACGGGGAATCAGCCCCAGCATTTT
TRBJ2-6 | TRBV24-1 | - | TRBD1 | CATSARTGASSGANVLTF | TGTGCCACCAGTGCCCGGACAGGGGCAAGCTCTGGGGCCAACGTCCTGACTTTC
TRBJ2-1 | TRBV7-9 | - | TRBD1 | CASSSRTGMDNEQFF | TGTGCCAGCAGCTCCCGGACAGGGATGGACAATGAGCAGTTCTTC
TRBJ1-1 | TRBV5-1 | - | - | CASRGDGQMNTEAFF | TGCGCCAGCAGGGGGGACGGACAGATGAACACTGAAGCTTTCTTT
TRBJ1-6 | TRBV27 | - | - | CASRPEGAYNSPLHF | TGTGCCAGCAGACCTGAAGGGGCATATAATTCACCCCTCCACTTT
TRBJ2-7 | TRBV19 | - | - | CASSMDPGAYEQYF | TGTGCCAGTAGTATGGATCCAGGGGCCTACGAGCAGTACTTC
TRBJ1-1 | TRBV6-4 | - | TRBD1 | CASSAPGQQNTEAFF | TGTGCCAGCAGTGCCCCGGGACAGCAGAACACTGAAGCTTTCTTT
TRBJ1-1 | TRBV25-1 | few | TRBD1 | CASSLTGRNTEAFF | TGTGCCAGCAGTTTGACAGGGCGGAACACTGAAGCTTTCTTT
TRBJ1-3 | TRBV6-5 | - | - | CASSYLDIESGNTIYF | TGTGCCAGCAGTTACCTGGACATAGAGTCTGGAAACACCATATATTTT
TRBJ1-1 | TRBV9 | - | TRBD1 | CASSVGTVNTEAFF | TGTGCCAGCAGCGTGGGGACAGTGAACACTGAAGCTTTCTTT
TRBJ1-4 | TRBV18 | - | - | CASSPAQGNNEKLFF | TGTGCCAGCTCACCAGCGCAGGGGAATAATGAAAAACTGTTTTTT
TRBJ2-3 | TRBV27 | once | - | CASSLSVPLGWGAGGTRRRYAVF | TGTGCCAGCAGTTTATCTGTCCCCCTCGGTTGGGGGGCAGGGGGTACCCGCCGCAGATACGCAGTATTT
TRBJ2-3 | TRBV28 | - | - | CASWGVSTDTQYF | TGTGCCAGCTGGGGGGTTAGCACAGATACGCAGTATTTT
TRBJ2-7 | TRBV7-2 | - | - | CASSRGGTGAYEQYF | TGTGCCAGCTCTCGTGGGGGGACGGGAGCCTACGAGCAGTACTTC
TRBJ2-6 | TRBV7-9 | - | - | CASSFSPTSSGANVLTF | TGTGCCAGCAGCTTCTCGCCGACTAGCTCTGGGGCCAACGTCCTGACTTTC
TRBJ2-5 | TRBV27 | once | - | CASSHEGERRTQYF | TGTGCCAGCAGCCATGAGGGGGAAAGACGGACCCAGTACTTC
TRBJ1-6 | TRBV19 | - | - | CASRQANYNSPLHF | TGTGCCAGTCGGCAGGCAAATTATAATTCACCCCTCCACTTT
TRBJ1-5 | TRBV6-5 | - | TRBD1 | CASSRTGEYQPQHF | TGTGCCAGCAGTCGGACAGGGGAATATCAGCCCCAGCATTTT
TRBJ1-2 | TRBV24-1 | - | TRBD1 | CATSASGQGIRDYGYTF | TGTGCCACCAGTGCGTCGGGACAGGGCATTCGAGACTATGGCTACACCTTC
TRBJ1-1 | TRBV18 | once | TRBD1 | CASSRYRGNTEAFF | TGTGCCAGCTCGCGCTACAGGGGGAACACTGAAGCTTTCTTT
TRBJ2-7 | TRBV10-3 | few | TRBD2 | CAISELAGAQSYEQYF | TGTGCCATCAGTGAGTTAGCGGGAGCCCAATCCTACGAGCAGTACTTC
TRBJ1-6 | TRBV20-1 | - | TRBD1 | CSATDRGSSYNSPLHF | TGCAGTGCTACTGACAGGGGGAGCTCCTATAATTCACCCCTCCACTTT
TRBJ1-1 | TRBV5-1 | - | - | CASSLGGMNTEAFF | TGCGCCAGCAGCTTGGGAGGGATGAACACTGAAGCTTTCTTT
TRBJ1-1 | TRBV7-3 | - | - | CASSSSGVNTEAFF | TGTGCCAGCAGCAGTTCAGGCGTGAACACTGAAGCTTTCTTT
TRBJ2-3 | TRBV7-2 | - | TRBD2 | CASSRDYTDTQYF | TGTGCCAGCAGCAGGGACTACACAGATACGCAGTATTTT
TRBJ1-1 | TRBV5-3 | - | TRBD1 | CARSLWQGVEAAFF | TGTGCCAGAAGCTTGTGGCAGGGGGTGGAGGCAGCTTTCTTT
TRBJ2-2 | TRBV19 | - | - | CASTTVLNTGELFF | TGTGCCAGTACTACGGTTTTGAACACCGGGGAGCTGTTTTTT